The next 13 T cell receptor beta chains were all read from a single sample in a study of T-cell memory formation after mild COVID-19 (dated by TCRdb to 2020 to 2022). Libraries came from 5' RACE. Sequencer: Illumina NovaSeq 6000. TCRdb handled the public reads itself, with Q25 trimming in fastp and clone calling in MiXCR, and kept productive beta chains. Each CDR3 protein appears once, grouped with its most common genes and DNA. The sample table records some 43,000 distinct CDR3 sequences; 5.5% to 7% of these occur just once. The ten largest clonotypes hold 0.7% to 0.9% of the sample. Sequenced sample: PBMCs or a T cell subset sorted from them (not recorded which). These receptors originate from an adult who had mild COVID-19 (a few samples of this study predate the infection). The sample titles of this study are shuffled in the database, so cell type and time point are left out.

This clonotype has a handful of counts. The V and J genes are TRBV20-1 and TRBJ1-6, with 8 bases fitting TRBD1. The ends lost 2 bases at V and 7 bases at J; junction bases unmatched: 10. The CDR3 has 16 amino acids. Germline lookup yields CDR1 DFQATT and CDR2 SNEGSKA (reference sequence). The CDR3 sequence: CSARKGGTGLNSPLHF. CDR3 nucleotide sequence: TGCAGTGCTAGAAAGGGCGGGACAGGCTTAAATTCACCCCTCCACTTT.

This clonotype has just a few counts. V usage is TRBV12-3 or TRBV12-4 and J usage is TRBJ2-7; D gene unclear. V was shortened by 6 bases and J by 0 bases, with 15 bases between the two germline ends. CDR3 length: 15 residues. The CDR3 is CASSRTTSNSYEQYF. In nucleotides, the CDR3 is TGTGCCAGCAGCCGAACGACAAGTAACTCCTACGAGCAGTACTTC.

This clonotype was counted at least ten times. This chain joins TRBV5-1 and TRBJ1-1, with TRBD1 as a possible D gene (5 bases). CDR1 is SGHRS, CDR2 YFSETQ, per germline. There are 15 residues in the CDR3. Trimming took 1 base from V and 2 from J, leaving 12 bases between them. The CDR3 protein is CASSLWGDGNTEAFF. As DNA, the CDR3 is TGCGCCAGCAGCTTGTGGGGGGACGGAAACACTGAAGCTTTCTTT.

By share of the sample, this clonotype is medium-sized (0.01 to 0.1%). The CDR3 DNA is TGTGCCAGCAGCCCCGTAGCAACAGATGGGGCGAACACTGAAGCTTTCTTT. Its translation is CASSPVATDGANTEAFF. The chain couples TRBV2 to TRBJ1-1, with D possibly matching TRBD1 (5 bases). Germline CDR1 is SNHLY and CDR2 is FYNNEI. V was clipped by 6 bases and J by 1 base, with 21 bases between them. This CDR3 has 17 residues.

Here the CDR3 reads CASSVLDSSGNTIYF. CDR3 sequence (DNA): TGTGCCAGCAGCGTTCTCGACAGCTCTGGAAACACCATATATTTT. The rearrangement uses TRBV9 and TRBJ1-3, with D possibly TRBD1 on 5 matching bases. The ends were cut back, 2 bases at V and 0 bases at J, with 9 bases in the middle. This CDR3 has 15 amino acids. Germline V gene lookup returns CDR1 SGDLS and CDR2 YYNGEE.

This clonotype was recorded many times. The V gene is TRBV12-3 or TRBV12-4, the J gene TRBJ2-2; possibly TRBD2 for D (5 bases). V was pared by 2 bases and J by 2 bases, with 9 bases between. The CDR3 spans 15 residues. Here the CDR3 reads CASSLNGVNTGELFF. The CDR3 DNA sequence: TGTGCCAGCAGTTTAAACGGGGTAAACACCGGGGAGCTGTTTTTT.

The CDR3 reads CAWASGQGYSYEQYF. Written as DNA, the CDR3 is TGTGCCTGGGCCTCGGGACAGGGTTATTCCTACGAGCAGTACTTC. V and J are TRBV30 and TRBJ2-7, with 9 bases fitting TRBD1. This CDR3 comprises 15 residues. The V gene's germline CDR1 is GTSNPN and CDR2 SVGIG (reference sequence). The ends lost 5 bases at V and 1 base at J; junction bases unmatched: 9.

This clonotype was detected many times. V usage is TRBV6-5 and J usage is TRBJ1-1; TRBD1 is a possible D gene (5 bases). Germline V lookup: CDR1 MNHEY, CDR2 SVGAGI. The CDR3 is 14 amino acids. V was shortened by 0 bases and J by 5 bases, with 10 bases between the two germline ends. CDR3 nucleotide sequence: TGTGCCAGCAGTTACTCGCCAGGGAGGACTGAAGCTTTCTTT. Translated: CASSYSPGRTEAFF.

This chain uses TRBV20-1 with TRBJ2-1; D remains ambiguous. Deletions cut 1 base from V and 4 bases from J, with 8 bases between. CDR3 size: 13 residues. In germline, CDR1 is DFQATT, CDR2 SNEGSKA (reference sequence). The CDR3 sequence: CSARVTTYNEQFF. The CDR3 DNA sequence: TGCAGTGCTAGAGTAACTACTTACAATGAGCAGTTCTTC.

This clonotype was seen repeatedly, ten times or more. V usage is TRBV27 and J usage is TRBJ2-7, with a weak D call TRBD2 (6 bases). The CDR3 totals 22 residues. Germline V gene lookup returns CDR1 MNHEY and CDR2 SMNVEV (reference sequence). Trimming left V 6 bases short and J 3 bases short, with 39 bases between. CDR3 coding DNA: TGTGCCAGCAGCCCAACCTACCGAGACCACTTGCTTGGTACGGCGGGGAGCTACGAGCAGTACTTC. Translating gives CASSPTYRDHLLGTAGSYEQYF.

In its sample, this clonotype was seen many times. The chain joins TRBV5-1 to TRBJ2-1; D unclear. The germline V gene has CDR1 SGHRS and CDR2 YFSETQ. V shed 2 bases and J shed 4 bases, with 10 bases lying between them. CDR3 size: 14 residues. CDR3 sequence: CASSLAGPYNEQFF. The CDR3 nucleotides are TGCGCCAGCAGCTTAGCCGGGCCTTACAATGAGCAGTTCTTC.

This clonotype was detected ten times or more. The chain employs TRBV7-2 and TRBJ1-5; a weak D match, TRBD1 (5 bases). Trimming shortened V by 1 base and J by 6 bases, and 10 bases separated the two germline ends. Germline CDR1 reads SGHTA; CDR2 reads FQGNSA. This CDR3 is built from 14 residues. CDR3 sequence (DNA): TGTGCCAGCAGCTTAGAGCAGGGTTTTCAGCCCCAGCATTTT. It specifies CASSLEQGFQPQHF.

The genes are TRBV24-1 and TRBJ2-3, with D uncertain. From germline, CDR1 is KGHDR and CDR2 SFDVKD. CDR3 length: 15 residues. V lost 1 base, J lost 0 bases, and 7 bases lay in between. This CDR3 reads CATSDFGRSTDTQYF. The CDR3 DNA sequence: TGTGCCACCAGTGATTTTGGCAGGAGCACAGATACGCAGTATTTT.